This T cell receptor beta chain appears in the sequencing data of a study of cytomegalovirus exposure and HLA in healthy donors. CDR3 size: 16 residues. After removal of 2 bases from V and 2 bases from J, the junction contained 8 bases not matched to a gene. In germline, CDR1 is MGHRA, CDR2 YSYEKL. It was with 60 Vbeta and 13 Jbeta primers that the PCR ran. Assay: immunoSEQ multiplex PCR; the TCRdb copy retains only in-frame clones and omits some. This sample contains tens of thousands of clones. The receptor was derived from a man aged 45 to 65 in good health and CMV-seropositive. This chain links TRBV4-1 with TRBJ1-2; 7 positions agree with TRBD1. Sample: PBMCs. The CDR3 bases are TGCGCCAGCAGCCAACCCGACAGGGAAAGGAACTATGGCTACACCTTC. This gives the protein CASSQPDRERNYGYTF.